What follows describes a single T cell receptor (beta chain). These data are taken from a study of cytomegalovirus exposure and HLA in healthy donors. V was cut by 8 bases and J by 3 bases, with 12 bases left in between. This CDR3 region has 13 residues. The germline CDR1 and CDR2 sequences are LNHDA and SQIVND (reference sequence). Data came from immunoSEQ multiplex PCR; TCRdb stores just in-frame clones and leaves some out. The sample includes about 150,000 clones, 90% to 95% of them seen just once. This sequence joins TRBV19 and TRBJ2-3, with a weak D call TRBD2 (5 bases). The clonotype originates from a man aged 18-30 years in good health and CMV-seronegative. The sample taken for sequencing was PBMCs. DNA for the CDR3: TGTGCCAGTTCGGAGGTCGCGACAGATACGCAGTATTTT. Protein product: CASSEVATDTQYF.